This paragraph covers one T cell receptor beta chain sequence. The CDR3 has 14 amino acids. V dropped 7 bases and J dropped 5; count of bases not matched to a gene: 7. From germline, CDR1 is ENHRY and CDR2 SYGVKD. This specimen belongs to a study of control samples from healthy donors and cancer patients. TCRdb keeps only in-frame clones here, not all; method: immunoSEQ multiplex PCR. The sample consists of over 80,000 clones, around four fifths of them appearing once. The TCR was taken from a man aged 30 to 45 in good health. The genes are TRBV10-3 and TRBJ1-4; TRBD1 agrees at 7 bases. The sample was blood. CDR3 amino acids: CAINSKGANEKLFF. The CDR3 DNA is TGTGCCATCAACTCGAAGGGGGCGAATGAAAAACTGTTTTTT.